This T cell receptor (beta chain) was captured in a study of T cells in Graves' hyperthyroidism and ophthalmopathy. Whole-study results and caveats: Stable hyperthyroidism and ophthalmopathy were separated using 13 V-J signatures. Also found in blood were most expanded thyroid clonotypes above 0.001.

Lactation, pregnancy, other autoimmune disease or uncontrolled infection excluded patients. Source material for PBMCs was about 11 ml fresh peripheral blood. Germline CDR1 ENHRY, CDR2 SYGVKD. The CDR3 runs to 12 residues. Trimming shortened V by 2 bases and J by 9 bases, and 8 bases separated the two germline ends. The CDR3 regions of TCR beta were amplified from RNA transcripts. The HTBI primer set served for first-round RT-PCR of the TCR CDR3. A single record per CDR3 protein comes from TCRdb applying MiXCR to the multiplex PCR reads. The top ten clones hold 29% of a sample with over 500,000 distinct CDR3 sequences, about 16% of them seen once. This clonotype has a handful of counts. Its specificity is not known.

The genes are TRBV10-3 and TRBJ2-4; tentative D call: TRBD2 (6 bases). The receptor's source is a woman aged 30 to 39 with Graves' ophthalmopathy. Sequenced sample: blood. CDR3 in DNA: TGTGCCATCAGTGAGCGGAGGGCCATTCAGTACTTC. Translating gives CAISERRAIQYF.